Sequencing of this T cell receptor (beta chain) was carried out in a study of T cell repertoires in cytomegalovirus infection. Across the whole study: Epitope selection comprised recently identified HLA-C-restricted CMV epitopes and well-studied HLA-B-restricted CMV epitopes. Public TCR beta signature analysis indicated the presence of both CMV infection and matching HLA type. Whole-study results and caveats: HLA-C-restricted CMV clonotypes gave the most frequent clonotype in two of eight donors.

Germline CDR1 is SGHTA and CDR2 is FQGNSA. This CDR3 has 16 residues. Deletions cut 5 bases from V and 0 bases from J, with 13 bases between. Regarding this clonotype: What it recognizes is unknown.

TCRdb passed the reads through MiXCR, listing each CDR3 protein once. In the table there are nearly 700,000 distinct CDR3 sequences, 30% to 40% of which are singletons. The clonotype was recovered from a human donor in good health (CMV status not recorded). Some clones in this sample may be carry-over from other donors' samples. The rearrangement links TRBV7-2 to TRBJ2-2; D may be TRBD1 or TRBD2 (5 bases each). The starting material was cultured PBMCs, obtained from culture after CMV antigen stimulation. In DNA, the CDR3 is TGTGCCAGCAGCCCCCGGGACCAAGCGAACACCGGGGAGCTGTTTTTT. Protein: CASSPRDQANTGELFF.